This is a list of T cell receptor beta chains from one sample in a study of blood T cell repertoires in COVID-19. Measured with immunoSEQ multiplex PCR; TCRdb has only the in-frame clones, and not every one. This repertoire shows around 310,000 clones, 75% to 90% found once; its top ten account for less than 6.5%. The sample consisted of PBMCs or T cells enriched from blood (not recorded which). The receptor set was obtained from a man younger than 40 who had recovered from COVID-19. CDR3s include the opening cysteine and the closing phenylalanine or tryptophan. The D gene is left open where the match is weak. Clone size is stated in some rows and not others, as once, few, many or a class when expanded.

TRBJ1-5 | 18 | TRBV19 | . | . | TGTGCCAGTAGCCTACGTCGGGTGCACCCAGGGGGCAATCAGCCCCAGCATTTT | CASSLRRVHPGGNQPQHF
TRBJ1-2 | 15 | TRBV19 | . | . | TGTGCCAGTAGTCTCTGGGCAGGCCATGAGAATGGCTACACCTTC | CASSLWAGHENGYTF
TRBJ1-6 | 16 | TRBV6-5 | . | TRBD1 | TGTGCCAGCAGTTACGATTACAGGGGATATAATTCACCCCTCCACTTT | CASSYDYRGYNSPLHF
TRBJ1-2 | 12 | TRBV15 | . | . | TGTGCCACCAGCAGAGACAGGGAAGGCTACACCTTC | CATSRDREGYTF
TRBJ1-2 | 12 | TRBV28 | . | . | TGTGCCAGCAGTTCAGGGGCGCTTGGCTACACCTTC | CASSSGALGYTF
TRBJ1-2 | 15 | TRBV19 | . | TRBD1 | TGTGCCAGTAGTATGACAGGGGCCGTGAACTATGGCTACACCTTC | CASSMTGAVNYGYTF
TRBJ2-3 | 15 | TRBV5-4 | . | TRBD2 | TGTGCCAGCAGCTTTACTAGCGGGGGGGCCGATACGCAGTATTTT | CASSFTSGGADTQYF
TRBJ2-5 | 15 | TRBV7-9 | . | . | TGTGCCAGCACCGGTAGGGGGGGGAACCAAGAGACCCAGTACTTC | CASTGRGGNQETQYF
TRBJ2-7 | 13 | TRBV6-6 | . | . | TGTGCCAGCAGTTACAAGGTGGCGGACGAGCAGTACTTC | CASSYKVADEQYF
TRBJ1-4 | 12 | TRBV30 | . | . | TGTGCCTGGAGCGACAGGAATGAAAAACTGTTTTTT | CAWSDRNEKLFF
TRBJ2-3 | 16 | TRBV3-1/TRBV3-2 | . | TRBD2 | TGTGCCAGCAGCCAAGAGACGTCGGGGGGAACAGATACGCAGTATTTT | CASSQETSGGTDTQYF
TRBJ2-6 | 14 | TRBV7-9 | . | . | TGTGCCAGCACTCTAAGCTCTGGGGCCAACGTCCTGACTTTC | CASTLSSGANVLTF
TRBJ1-1 | 13 | TRBV12-3/TRBV12-4 | few | TRBD1 | TGTGCCAGCAGTTCCGGACAGGACACTGAAGCTTTCTTT | CASSSGQDTEAFF
TRBJ2-3 | 14 | TRBV3-1/TRBV3-2 | . | . | TGTGCCAGCAGCTTGAGGGCCACCACAGATACGCAGTATTTT | CASSLRATTDTQYF
TRBJ1-1 | 16 | TRBV5-1 | . | TRBD1 | TGCGCCAGCAGCTTGGCAGGACAGGGAGGGAGGACTGAAGCTTTCTTT | CASSLAGQGGRTEAFF
TRBJ2-4 | 14 | TRBV6-5 | . | . | TGTGCCAGCAGTCCTCAGGGTCTTGGGAACATTCAGTACTTC | CASSPQGLGNIQYF
TRBJ1-6 | 15 | TRBV2 | . | TRBD1 | TGTGCCAGCAGTGGGACAGGGGAATATAATTCACCCCTCCACTTT | CASSGTGEYNSPLHF
TRBJ1-6 | 16 | TRBV3-1/TRBV3-2 | . | TRBD1 | TGTGCCAGCAGCCCAGGGGGCGCGATATATAATTCACCCCTCCACTTT | CASSPGGAIYNSPLHF
TRBJ1-2 | 14 | TRBV11-2 | . | . | TGTGCCAGCAGCTTAGATCTATCCAGGGGAGGCTACACCTTC | CASSLDLSRGGYTF
TRBJ2-2 | 14 | TRBV27 | . | . | TGTGCCAGCAGTTTTGGGGGGGCGCTGGGGGAGCTGTTTTTT | CASSFGGALGELFF
TRBJ1-2 | 14 | TRBV28 | . | TRBD1 | TGTGCCAGCAGTTCGGAGGGGGCGGTCTATGGCTACACCTTC | CASSSEGAVYGYTF
TRBJ1-2 | 13 | TRBV30 | . | . | TGTGCCTGGAGTTTCCAAGGGGCCACGGGCTACACCTTC | CAWSFQGATGYTF
TRBJ2-7 | 16 | TRBV5-1 | . | TRBD2 | TGCGCCAGCAGCTTGGGACTAGCGGGGGTTACCTACGAGCAGTACTTC | CASSLGLAGVTYEQYF
TRBJ1-6 | 12 | TRBV2 | . | TRBD1 | TGTGCCAGCACCGGCACAGGGGCGGCCCTCCACTTT | CASTGTGAALHF
TRBJ2-4 | 14 | TRBV7-9 | . | TRBD2 | TGTGCCAGCAGCTTACGGGAGGGGAAAAACATTCAGTACTTC | CASSLREGKNIQYF
TRBJ1-3 | 14 | TRBV28 | . | . | TGTGCCAGCAGTTTATACAGCTCTGGAAACACCATATATTTT | CASSLYSSGNTIYF
TRBJ1-5 | 15 | TRBV15 | . | TRBD1 | TGTGCCACCAGCTTCGACAGGGGACGCAATCAGCCCCAGCATTTT | CATSFDRGRNQPQHF
TRBJ2-7 | 15 | TRBV3-1/TRBV3-2 | . | TRBD2 | TGTGCCAGCAGCCCTGGACTAGCGGGCTCCTACGAGCAGTACTTC | CASSPGLAGSYEQYF
TRBJ2-5 | 14 | TRBV7-9 | . | TRBD2 | TGTGCCAGCAGCTTAATAGCGGGGGTAAAGACCCAGTACTTC | CASSLIAGVKTQYF
TRBJ1-4 | 15 | TRBV16 | . | TRBD1 | TGTGCCAGCAGCCAACGGCCCAGGGGGGTTGAAAAACTGTTTTTT | CASSQRPRGVEKLFF
TRBJ1-5 | 14 | TRBV6-5 | . | . | TGTGCCAGCAGGTATCAGGGTAGCAATCAGCCCCAGCATTTT | CASRYQGSNQPQHF
TRBJ1-2 | 16 | TRBV11-2 | once | TRBD1 | TGTGCCAGCAGCTTAGACTCCGGGACAGGGATCTATGGCTACACCTTC | CASSLDSGTGIYGYTF
TRBJ2-6 | 14 | TRBV11-2 | . | . | TGTGCCAGCAGCCAAGCTTCTGGGGCCAACGTCCTGACTTTC | CASSQASGANVLTF
TRBJ1-1 | 15 | TRBV28 | once | TRBD1 | TGTGCCAGCAGTTTCCTGGCAGGGGGGAACACTGAAGCTTTCTTT | CASSFLAGGNTEAFF
TRBJ2-7 | 14 | TRBV6-5 | once | TRBD1 | TGTGCCAGCAGGGAGACAGGGGGTGGCTACGAGCAGTACTTC | CASRETGGGYEQYF
TRBJ1-2 | 16 | TRBV4-1 | . | . | TGCGCCAGCAGCCACTTACTGGAGACGCGAAACTATGGCTACACCTTC | CASSHLLETRNYGYTF
TRBJ2-3 | 14 | TRBV5-4 | . | . | TGTGCCAGCAGCCCAGGACAGAGCACAGATACGCAGTATTTT | CASSPGQSTDTQYF
TRBJ2-7 | 15 | TRBV5-1 | . | TRBD1 | TGCGCCAGCAGCTGGGGGCTGGACAGGGGGAACGAGCAGTACTTC | CASSWGLDRGNEQYF
TRBJ1-2 | 12 | TRBV3-1/TRBV3-2 | . | . | TGTGCCAGCAGCCAAGGGGGCCGGGGCTACACCTTC | CASSQGGRGYTF
TRBJ2-7 | 17 | TRBV19 | . | TRBD1 | TGTGCCAGTAGTATAGCCACCGGGACAGGGGGCTTCTACGAGCAGTACTTC | CASSIATGTGGFYEQYF
TRBJ1-4 | 14 | TRBV19 | . | . | TGTGCCAGTAGTTCAAGACACGGTTACGAAAAACTGTTTTTT | CASSSRHGYEKLFF
TRBJ1-5 | 15 | TRBV28 | . | . | TGTGCCAGCAGTTTAAATACGGGAACTAATCAGCCCCAGCATTTT | CASSLNTGTNQPQHF
TRBJ2-2 | 14 | TRBV11-3 | . | . | TGTGCCAGCAGTGCTAGCGTAGGCACCGGGGAGCTGTTTTTT | CASSASVGTGELFF
TRBJ2-7 | 12 | TRBV13 | . | . | TGTGCCAGCAGCTTTCATCGGTACGAGCAGTACTTC | CASSFHRYEQYF
TRBJ1-2 | 14 | TRBV19 | once | . | TGTGCCAGTAGTGTGTCGGGTGTTCAACATGGCTACACCTTC | CASSVSGVQHGYTF
TRBJ2-3 | 16 | TRBV7-5 | . | . | TGTGTCAGGAGCAGATACAGGGGGGGGGCCGCAGATACGCAGTATTTT | CVRSRYRGGAADTQYF